Below, 32 T cell receptor beta chains from the same sample are listed, as sequenced in a study of shared clonotypes between healthy human individuals. The repertoire was sequenced with immunoSEQ multiplex PCR; TCRdb's copy has only in-frame clones and lacks some. The table records fewer than 200,000 clones, approximately 70% of them present only once. The sample taken for sequencing was memory CD4+ T cells sorted from blood. Subset: CD45RA-negative fraction. The receptors originated from a man younger than 45 in good health.

V is TRBV6-4 and J is TRBJ1-1, with D unresolved. The V end was cut by 4 bases, the J end by 0 bases, with 6 bases between. CDR1 is MRHNA and CDR2 is SNTAGT in the germline V gene. CDR3 length equals 13 residues. The CDR3: CASSVSVNTEAFF. CDR3 nucleotides: TGTGCCAGCAGTGTTTCCGTGAACACTGAAGCTTTCTTT.

This clone appeared many times. The chain couples TRBV29-1 to TRBJ2-1; 7 nucleotides agree with TRBD1. V lost 5 bases and J lost 6; bases outside the gene matches: 4. The germline gives CDR1 SQVTM, CDR2 ANQGSEA. The CDR3 spans 12 residues. DNA for the CDR3: TGCAGCGTTAGGGGGCGGAGCAATGAGCAGTTCTTC. Residues: CSVRGRSNEQFF.

This clone has a handful of counts. The rearrangement uses TRBV25-1 and TRBJ2-3, with 14 bases matching TRBD2. The V and J ends lost 5 bases and 6 bases, in that order; junction bases with no gene match: 1. The germline gives CDR1 MGHDK, CDR2 SYGVNS. This CDR3 has 14 amino acids. The CDR3 bases are TGTGCCAGCAGTCGGACTAGCGGGAGGGATACGCAGTATTTT. Translated: CASSRTSGRDTQYF.

The chain couples TRBV18 to TRBJ1-2, with 8 bases matching TRBD1. CDR1 KGHSH and CDR2 LQKENI come from the germline V gene. The V segment lost 3 bases and the J segment 6 bases; nucleotides outside the gene matches: 15. CDR3 length equals 17 residues. CDR3 bases: TGTGCCAGCTCACCCGAGTTCCAGGGGGCGCGAGAGAATGGCTACACCTTC. Translating it yields CASSPEFQGARENGYTF.

V and J are TRBV5-6 and TRBJ2-7; 8 nucleotides agree with TRBD2. V dropped 4 bases and J dropped 3; count of bases not matched to a gene: 12. CDR3 length equals 16 residues. Germline loops: CDR1 SGHDT, CDR2 YYEEEE. This chain's CDR3 is CASSPRGGQLFYEQYF. In DNA form, the CDR3 reads TGTGCCAGCAGCCCACGGGGGGGGCAACTCTTCTACGAGCAGTACTTC.

V gene TRBV29-1 combines with J gene TRBJ2-1, with D possibly being TRBD1 or TRBD2 (7 bases each). Trimming removed 7 bases from V and 4 bases from J, with 23 bases in between. CDR3 size: 16 residues. Germline values: CDR1 SQVTM, CDR2 ANQGSEA. CDR3 region: CSAKWGGQSDYNEQFF. The CDR3 nucleotides are TGCAGCGCAAAATGGGGGGGACAGTCGGATTACAATGAGCAGTTCTTC.

This clone was picked up a small number of times. J is TRBJ2-2 and V is TRBV18; 9 nucleotides align to TRBD2. The CDR3 contains 16 residues. Losses at the gene ends were 0 bases for V and 8 bases for J; bases not matched to a gene: 7. Per the germline V gene, CDR1 is KGHSH and CDR2 is LQKENI. The CDR3 here is CASSPPSSGREGELFF. CDR3 DNA sequence: TGTGCCAGCTCACCACCGAGTAGCGGGAGAGAGGGGGAGCTGTTTTTT.

The genes are TRBV7-2 and TRBJ1-1; D is possibly TRBD1 (5 bases). Between the trimmed V and J ends, which lost 5 bases and 0 bases, there was a span of 16 bases. The length of the CDR3 is 16 residues. Germline lookup yields CDR1 SGHTA and CDR2 FQGNSA. The CDR3 DNA reads as TGTGCCAGCAGCCCCGACAGAAATAAGGTGAACACTGAAGCTTTCTTT. Amino acids: CASSPDRNKVNTEAFF.

The V gene is TRBV11-2, the J gene TRBJ2-1; TRBD2 might be the D (6 bases). The CDR3 sequence is 14 residues long. V was pared by 2 bases and J by 7 bases, with 12 bases between. CDR1 and CDR2 from the germline V gene are SGHAT and FQNNGV. Here the CDR3 reads CASSLLGGGNEQFF. The DNA for the CDR3 is TGTGCCAGCAGCTTATTGGGAGGTGGGAATGAGCAGTTCTTC.

This clone was counted a single time. The chain couples TRBV27 to TRBJ2-7; no definite D call. CDR3 length equals 15 residues. Deletions cut 5 bases from V and 4 bases from J, with 18 bases between. Germline lookup yields CDR1 MNHEY and CDR2 SMNVEV (reference sequence). The CDR3 is CASSTAVFGVYEQYF. The CDR3 DNA is TGTGCCAGCAGTACCGCAGTCTTTGGGGTGTACGAGCAGTACTTC.

This clone has only a few counts. V usage is TRBV29-1 and J usage is TRBJ2-5, with D unclear. Deletions cut 6 bases from V and 4 bases from J, with 18 bases between. Germline lookup yields CDR1 SQVTM and CDR2 ANQGSEA. The CDR3 has 14 amino acids. CDR3 nucleotides: TGCAGCGTAAGCCGGGCCTCAAGTAGAGAGACCCAGTACTTC. Protein product: CSVSRASSRETQYF.

CDR3 sequence reads: CASSGRQGSNLLYNEQFF. CDR3 nucleotides: TGTGCCAGCAGCGGGAGACAGGGGTCAAACCTCCTATACAATGAGCAGTTCTTC. This chain connects TRBV9 to TRBJ2-1, with 8 bases identical to TRBD1. Looked up from germline, CDR1 is SGDLS and CDR2 is YYNGEE. The CDR3 totals 18 residues. The V gene end was trimmed by 3 bases and the J gene end by 4 bases; junction bases not matched to a gene: 15.

This chain connects TRBV2 to TRBJ2-5; the D is unclear. The CDR3 runs to 15 residues. Germline lookup yields CDR1 SNHLY and CDR2 FYNNEI. The ends were cut back, 4 bases at V and 4 bases at J, with 16 bases in the middle. The CDR3 region has the DNA TGTGCCAGCAGTGGCGGTCGGGCCCTACGAGAGACCCAGTACTTC. The encoded protein is CASSGGRALRETQYF.

The chain links TRBV7-9 to TRBJ2-7; D perhaps matches TRBD1 (5 bases). The CDR3 is 14 residues long. V was shortened by 5 bases and J by 3 bases, with 14 bases between the two germline ends. The germline V gene encodes CDR1 SEHNR and CDR2 FQNEAQ (reference sequence). The CDR3 here is CASSDSRLGYEQYF. CDR3 in DNA: TGTGCCAGCAGCGACAGTCGATTGGGCTACGAGCAGTACTTC.

This clone appeared a few times. The rearrangement uses TRBV4-3 and TRBJ2-1; 10 positions agree with TRBD2. Per germline, CDR1 LGHNA and CDR2 YSLEER. This CDR3 comprises 16 residues. Trimming at V came to 1 base and at J to 9 bases, leaving 9 bases not matched to a gene. The CDR3 nucleotides read TGCGCCAGCAGCCAAGGGTGGCTAGCGGGAGCGGTTGAGCAGTTCTTC. This translates into CASSQGWLAGAVEQFF.

The chain employs TRBV19 and TRBJ2-6; weak D call: TRBD2 (6 bases). This CDR3 region has 17 residues. V lost 5 bases, J lost 0 bases, and 14 bases lay in between. CDR1 and CDR2 (germline): LNHDA, SQIVND (reference sequence). This CDR3 is CASSDGGWDSGANVLTF. CDR3 nucleotide sequence: TGTGCCAGTAGTGATGGAGGGTGGGACTCTGGGGCCAACGTCCTGACTTTC.

The DNA of the CDR3 is TGTGCCAGCAGCAAACTAGCGGGAGGGCGGGGCGAGACCCAGTACTTC. Its protein is CASSKLAGGRGETQYF. The rearrangement joins TRBV5-4 to TRBJ2-5; 13 positions agree with TRBD2. Germline values: CDR1 SGHNT, CDR2 YYREEE (reference sequence). CDR3 length equals 16 residues. V dropped 4 bases and J dropped 5; count of bases not matched to a gene: 8.

This clone has more than one count but fewer than ten. This chain links TRBV6-4 with TRBJ1-4, with D tentatively TRBD1 (5 bases). Germline V gives CDR1 MRHNA, CDR2 SNTAGT. The CDR3 has 12 residues. Trimming left V 2 bases short and J 10 bases short, with 8 bases between. The CDR3: CASSDGTGKLFF. The CDR3 DNA sequence: TGTGCCAGCAGTGACGGGACGGGAAAACTGTTTTTT.

This clone was detected once. This rearrangement joins TRBV5-4 to TRBJ2-7; D may be TRBD2 (5 bases). The length of the CDR3 is 15 residues. V lost 4 bases to trimming and J lost 2 bases, with 16 bases between them. Germline V CDR1 and CDR2: SGHNT, YYREEE (reference sequence). This CDR3 reads CASSPGGTTAYEQYF. The CDR3, as DNA: TGTGCCAGCAGCCCCGGAGGTACCACGGCCTACGAGCAGTACTTC. Using reference TRBV5-4 and TRBJ2-7 for the parts outside the CDR3, the full variable domain is ETGVTQSPTHLIKTRGQQVTLRCSSQSGHNTVSWYQQALGQGPQFIFQYYREEENGRGNFPPRFSGLQFPNYSSELNVNALELDDSALYLCASSPGGTTAYEQYFGPGTRLTVT.

The chain has TRBV7-9 and TRBJ2-7; 8 nucleotides agree with TRBD1. V dropped 4 bases and J dropped 5; count of bases not matched to a gene: 10. The CDR3 has 15 residues. CDR1 SEHNR and CDR2 FQNEAQ come from the germline V gene (reference sequence). CDR3 sequence reads: CASSYTGQGPNEQYF. The CDR3 bases are TGTGCCAGCAGCTACACTGGACAGGGCCCCAACGAGCAGTACTTC.

The chain employs TRBV18 and TRBJ1-4; D is perhaps TRBD1 (5 bases). The length of the CDR3 is 13 residues. In germline, CDR1 is KGHSH, CDR2 LQKENI. Trimming removed 3 bases at V and 8 bases at J, with 10 bases between. The CDR3, as DNA: TGTGCCAGCTCACCGGGGACGGGGGAAAAACTGTTTTTT. Protein: CASSPGTGEKLFF.

The table lists this clone with a count of one. The chain carries TRBV18 and TRBJ2-3; maybe TRBD1 (6 bases). This CDR3 is built from 16 residues. Germline loops: CDR1 KGHSH, CDR2 LQKENI. The V gene lost 2 bases and the J gene lost 1 base, with 13 bases spanning the gap. This CDR3 is CASSPNYSGGTDTQYF. The CDR3 DNA is TGTGCCAGCTCACCAAATTACTCAGGGGGCACAGATACGCAGTATTTT.

This sequence joins TRBV4-3 and TRBJ1-3, with D possibly matching TRBD1 (6 bases). Germline assignment: CDR1 LGHNA and CDR2 YSLEER. V was trimmed by 1 base and J by 6 bases, leaving 10 bases between them. The CDR3 covers 14 residues. CDR3 in amino acids: CASSQGQDSNTIYF. The CDR3 DNA reads TGCGCCAGCAGCCAAGGACAGGACTCAAACACCATATATTTT.

Regarding this clone: This CDR3 is also generated by other DNA sequences in the sample. This chain joins TRBV7-9 and TRBJ2-7; weak D call: TRBD2 (5 bases). V lost 3 bases to trimming and J lost 3 bases, with 6 bases between them. The germline gives CDR1 SEHNR, CDR2 FQNEAQ (reference sequence). This CDR3 has 12 residues. This CDR3 reads CASSLGSYEQYF. CDR3 in DNA: TGTGCCAGCAGCTTGGGGAGCTACGAGCAGTACTTC.

This chain links TRBV30 with TRBJ1-1; D may be TRBD1 (5 bases). V dropped 2 bases and J dropped 7 bases, with 14 bases sitting between them. CDR1 and CDR2 (germline): GTSNPN, SVGIG (reference sequence). The CDR3 covers 13 residues. CDR3 amino acids: CAWSQQVGGEAFF. CDR3 in DNA: TGTGCCTGGAGTCAACAGGTTGGCGGTGAAGCTTTCTTT. Variable domain in full (rest from reference TRBV30 and TRBJ1-1): SQTIHQWPATLVQPVGSPLSLECTVEGTSNPNLYWYRQAAGRGLQLLFYSVGIGQISSEVPQNLSASRPQDRQFILSSKKLLLSDSGFYLCAWSQQVGGEAFFGQGTRLTVV.

V is TRBV6-4 and J is TRBJ1-1, with 8 bases aligning to TRBD1. J lost 5 bases, V lost 6 bases, and 8 bases had no gene match. Germline values: CDR1 MRHNA, CDR2 SNTAGT. The CDR3 loop spans 14 amino acids. The CDR3: CASRTGTGGTEAFF. The CDR3 nucleotides are TGTGCCAGCAGGACCGGGACAGGAGGGACTGAAGCTTTCTTT.

The genes are TRBV4-1 and TRBJ2-1; D gene ambiguous. The germline gives CDR1 MGHRA, CDR2 YSYEKL. CDR3 length: 12 residues. The germline V and J ends were trimmed by 4 bases and 6 bases, with 7 bases remaining between them. The CDR3 protein is CASSLRVNEQFF. CDR3 coding DNA: TGCGCCAGCAGCCTTAGGGTCAATGAGCAGTTCTTC.

The rearrangement joins TRBV25-1 to TRBJ2-6; possible D gene TRBD2, 5 bases. From germline, CDR1 is MGHDK and CDR2 SYGVNS. With 4 bases removed from V and 3 bases from J, the gap between germline ends came to 13 bases. This CDR3 has 16 amino acids. The CDR3 protein is CASSVPTSGGANVLTF. DNA for the CDR3: TGTGCCAGCAGTGTGCCAACGAGCGGTGGGGCCAACGTCCTGACTTTC.

The genes are TRBV13 and TRBJ1-1, with D unclear. V was clipped by 4 bases and J by 1 base, with 7 bases between them. The CDR3 totals 13 residues. Per germline, CDR1 PRHDT and CDR2 FYEKMQ (reference sequence). CDR3 bases: TGTGCCAGCAGCTCTTCCCAGAACACTGAAGCTTTCTTT. It yields the protein CASSSSQNTEAFF.

The chain has TRBV27 and TRBJ2-2; a possible D gene is TRBD1 (5 bases). Germline CDR1 and CDR2: MNHEY and SMNVEV (reference sequence). CDR3 length: 16 amino acids. The V and J ends lost 5 bases and 0 bases respectively, with 13 bases between them. CDR3 DNA: TGTGCCAGCAGTCCCATACAGGTGACGAACACCGGGGAGCTGTTTTTT. As protein: CASSPIQVTNTGELFF.

The chain carries TRBV4-3 and TRBJ2-2; possibly TRBD2 for D (5 bases). Deletions cut 4 bases from V and 6 bases from J, with 6 bases between. The CDR3 is made up of 12 amino acids. Germline V CDR1 and CDR2: LGHNA, YSLEER. The CDR3 sequence is CASSRGAGELFF. As DNA, the CDR3 is TGCGCCAGCAGCCGGGGAGCCGGGGAGCTGTTTTTT.

This clone has only one observation. The chain has TRBV5-1 and TRBJ2-3; TRBD2 aligns across 11 bases. CDR1 is SGHRS and CDR2 is YFSETQ in the germline V gene. There are 15 residues in the CDR3. Trimming took 5 bases from V and 5 from J; bases not matched to a gene: 7. The CDR3: CASRELAGAGDTQYF. CDR3 nucleotides: TGCGCCAGCAGGGAACTAGCGGGAGCGGGAGATACGCAGTATTTT.